This T cell receptor (beta chain) was retrieved from a study of cytomegalovirus exposure and HLA in healthy donors. The table came from immunoSEQ multiplex PCR; TCRdb's copy has only in-frame clones and leaves some out. The repertoire includes about 190,000 clones, over 65% of them detected once, and roughly 7.5% sits in the top ten. The CDR3 length is 14 residues. CDR1 SSHAT and CDR2 FNYEAQ come from the germline V gene (reference sequence). Deletions cut 5 bases from V and 7 bases from J, with 17 bases between. The sequence derives from a man between 18 and 29 years old in good health and CMV-seropositive. Specimen: PBMCs. The V call is TRBV7-7, the J call TRBJ2-5, with D possibly TRBD2 on 5 matching bases. The CDR3 reads CASSLTGSHSTQYF. The CDR3, as DNA: TGTGCCAGCAGCCTTACGGGATCCCATTCGACCCAGTACTTC. Drawing the rest from reference TRBV7-7 and TRBJ2-5, the complete variable domain is GAGVSQSPRYKVTKRGQDVTLRCDPISSHATLYWYQQALGQGPEFLTYFNYEAQPDKSGLPSDRFSAERPEGSISTLTIQRTEQRDSAMYRCASSLTGSHSTQYFGPGTRLLVL.